The entry that follows covers one TCR beta chain sequence. These data originate in a study of blood T cell repertoires in COVID-19. Study at large: PBMCs, B-cell-depleted T cells, or T cells provided the cDNA or gDNA that made up the material.

Generated by immunoSEQ multiplex PCR, the TCRdb table keeps only in-frame clones and is missing some. Here the sample spans roughly 250,000 clones, approximately 90% being singletons. The V gene's germline CDR1 is MDHEN and CDR2 SYDVKM. The ends were cut back, 2 bases at V and 4 bases at J, with 14 bases in the middle. This CDR3 spans 15 amino acids. The receptor comes from a man between 25 and 39 years old with acute or convalescent COVID-19. The V and J genes are TRBV28 and TRBJ1-2, with unresolved D. The source material was peripheral blood. The CDR3 DNA reads as TGTGCCAGCAGTTTAGATCTACAGCCGGTCTATGGCTACACCTTC. Amino acids: CASSLDLQPVYGYTF.